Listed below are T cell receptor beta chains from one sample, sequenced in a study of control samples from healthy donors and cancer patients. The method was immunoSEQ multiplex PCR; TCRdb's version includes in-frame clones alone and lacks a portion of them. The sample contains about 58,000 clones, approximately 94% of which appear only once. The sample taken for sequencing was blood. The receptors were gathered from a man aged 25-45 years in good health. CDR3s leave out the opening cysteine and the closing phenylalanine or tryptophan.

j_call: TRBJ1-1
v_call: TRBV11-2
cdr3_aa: APGGRVIRGTEAF

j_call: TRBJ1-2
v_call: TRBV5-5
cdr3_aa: ASSLDSYGYT

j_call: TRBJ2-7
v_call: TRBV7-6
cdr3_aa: ASRNLRRGKQY

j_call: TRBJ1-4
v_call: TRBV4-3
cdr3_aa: ASSQDGRRGEKLF

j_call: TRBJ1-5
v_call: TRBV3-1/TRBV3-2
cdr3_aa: ASSQDDSNQPQH

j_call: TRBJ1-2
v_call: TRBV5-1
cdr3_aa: ASSLVQGAVYGYT

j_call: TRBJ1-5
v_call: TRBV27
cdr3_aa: ASSFSGTNQPQH

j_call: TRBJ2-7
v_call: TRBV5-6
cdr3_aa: ASSPTGGTAYEQY

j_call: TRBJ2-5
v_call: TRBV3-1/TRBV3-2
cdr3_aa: ASSQDVQETQY

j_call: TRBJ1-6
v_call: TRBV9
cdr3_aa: ASSGMDRGGSPLH

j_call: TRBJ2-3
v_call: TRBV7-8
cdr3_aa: ASSQGASGRDTQY

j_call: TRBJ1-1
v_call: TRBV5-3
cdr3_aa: ARSVGRGDLEAF

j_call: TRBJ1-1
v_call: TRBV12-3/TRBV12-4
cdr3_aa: ASSLAGLEAF

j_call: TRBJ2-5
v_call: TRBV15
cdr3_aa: ATSPRGGGETQY

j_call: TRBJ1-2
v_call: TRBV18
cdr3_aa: ASSPQGQAIYGYT

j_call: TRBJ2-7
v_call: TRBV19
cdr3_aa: ASSIAKGSYEQY

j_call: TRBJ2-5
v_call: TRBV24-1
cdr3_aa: ATSEDRGETQY

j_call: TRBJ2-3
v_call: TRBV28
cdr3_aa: ASSLARGSDTQY

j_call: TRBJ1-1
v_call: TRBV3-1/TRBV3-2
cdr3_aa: ASSQAGGTEAF

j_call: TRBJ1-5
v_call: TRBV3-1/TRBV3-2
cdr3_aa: ASSYGTGGNQPQH

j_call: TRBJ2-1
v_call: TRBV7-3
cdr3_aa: AGSLATHSYNEQF

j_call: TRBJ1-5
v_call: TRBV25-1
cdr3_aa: ASSGTGGWQPQH

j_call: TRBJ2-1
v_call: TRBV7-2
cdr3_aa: ASSLTGGAGGEQF

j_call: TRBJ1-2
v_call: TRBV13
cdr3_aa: ASSSARTELNYGYT

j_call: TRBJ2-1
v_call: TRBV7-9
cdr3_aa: ASSPRGDLSGEQF

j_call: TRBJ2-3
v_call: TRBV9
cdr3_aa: ASSVSGSIDTQY

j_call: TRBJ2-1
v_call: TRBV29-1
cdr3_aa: SVGWTSGNNEQF

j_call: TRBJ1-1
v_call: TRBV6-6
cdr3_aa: ASSRQGNTEAF

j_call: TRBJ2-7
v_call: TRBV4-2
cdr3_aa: ASSQVLAGEYEQY

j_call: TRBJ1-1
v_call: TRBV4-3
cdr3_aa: ASSQAAGVYWEAF

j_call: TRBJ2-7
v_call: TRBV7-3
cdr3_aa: ASSSTVGSEQY

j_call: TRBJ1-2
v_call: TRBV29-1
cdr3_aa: SVLQDGYT

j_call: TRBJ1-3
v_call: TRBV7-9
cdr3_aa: ASSLGAAGNTIY

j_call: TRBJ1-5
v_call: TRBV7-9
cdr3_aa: ASSPWTGGSLSNQPQH

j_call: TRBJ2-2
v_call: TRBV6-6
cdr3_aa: ASLSDRRNTGELF

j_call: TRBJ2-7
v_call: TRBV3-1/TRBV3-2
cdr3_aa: ASSQGLTEFYEQY

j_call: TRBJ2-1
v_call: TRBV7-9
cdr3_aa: ASSTLGTSSYNEQF

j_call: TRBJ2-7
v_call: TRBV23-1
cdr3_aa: ASTETRGREASYEQY

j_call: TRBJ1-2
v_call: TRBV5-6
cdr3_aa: ATRWGTVGYT

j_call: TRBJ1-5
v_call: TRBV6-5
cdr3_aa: ASRSGQGGQPQH

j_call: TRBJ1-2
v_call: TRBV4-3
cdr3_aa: ASSQDRENYGYT

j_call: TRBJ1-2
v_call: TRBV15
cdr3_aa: ATSMGENYGYT

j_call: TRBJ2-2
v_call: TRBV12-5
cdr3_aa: ASGLVLQGDTGELF

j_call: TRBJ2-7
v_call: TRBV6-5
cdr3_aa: ATEGSRFLLTEQY

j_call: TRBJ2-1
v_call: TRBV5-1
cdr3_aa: ASSTGLAGAYNEQF

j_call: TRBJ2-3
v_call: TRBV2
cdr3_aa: ASIDPTGGNQDTQY

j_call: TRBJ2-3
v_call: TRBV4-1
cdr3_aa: ASSPRLYSGADTQY

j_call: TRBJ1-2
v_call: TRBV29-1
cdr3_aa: SVVFQGAPKGYT

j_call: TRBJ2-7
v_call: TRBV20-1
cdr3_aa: SASNGPAYEQY

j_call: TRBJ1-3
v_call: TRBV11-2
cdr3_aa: ASSLTRLDRHFSGNTIY

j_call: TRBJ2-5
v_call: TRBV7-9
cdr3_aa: ASSLNTGPPQETQY

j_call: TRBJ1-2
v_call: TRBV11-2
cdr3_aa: ASSQGQVSYT